A selection of T cell receptor beta chains follows, all from one sample in a study of cytomegalovirus exposure and HLA in healthy donors. Profiled with immunoSEQ multiplex PCR; TCRdb holds only in-frame clones, not every one. The ten most abundant clones cover around 1.6% of a sample with 100,000 to 150,000 clones. Sequencing was performed on PBMCs. The source is a man between 18 and 35 years old in good health and CMV-seronegative. CDR3s include the opening cysteine and the closing phenylalanine or tryptophan. The D gene is left open where the match is weak.

J: TRBJ2-7
V: TRBV19
D: TRBD1
DNA: TGTGCCAGCAGCGGGACAGGGGCCAATCGGTACGAGCAGTACTTC
CDR3: CASSGTGANRYEQYF

J: TRBJ2-1
V: TRBV18
D: TRBD2
DNA: TGTGCCAGCTACCGGGCGGGAGGTAATGAGCAGTTCTTC
CDR3: CASYRAGGNEQFF

J: TRBJ2-7
V: TRBV4-3
D: NA
DNA: TGCGCCAGCAGCCACCTAGGTACCGACGAGCAGTACTTC
CDR3: CASSHLGTDEQYF

J: TRBJ2-1
V: TRBV5-1
D: TRBD1
DNA: TGCGCCAGCAGCTCTCAGGGGGCGCGGTACAATGAGCAGTTCTTC
CDR3: CASSSQGARYNEQFF

J: TRBJ1-1
V: TRBV7-7
D: TRBD1
DNA: TGTGCCAGCAGCCCAATGACAGGGGTGAACACTGAAGCTTTCTTT
CDR3: CASSPMTGVNTEAFF

J: TRBJ2-2
V: TRBV28
D: NA
DNA: TGTGCCAGCAGTTTCGATGGTAGCGAGATCGGGGAGCTGTTTTTT
CDR3: CASSFDGSEIGELFF

J: TRBJ2-2
V: TRBV28
D: NA
DNA: TGTGCCAGCAGTTTCGCCGGGGTGAACACCGGGGAGCTGTTTTTT
CDR3: CASSFAGVNTGELFF

J: TRBJ2-7
V: TRBV29-1
D: NA
DNA: TGCAGCGTTGGTTACAACTACGAGCAGTACTTC
CDR3: CSVGYNYEQYF

J: TRBJ1-1
V: TRBV19
D: TRBD1
DNA: TGTGCCAGTAGCCGGACAGGGAGGGGTGAAGCTTTCTTT
CDR3: CASSRTGRGEAFF

J: TRBJ1-6
V: TRBV30
D: NA
DNA: TGTGCCTGGAGTGTACGCAGGGGCGAGTCACCCCTCCACTTT
CDR3: CAWSVRRGESPLHF

J: TRBJ1-1
V: TRBV6-6
D: NA
DNA: TGTGCCAGCAGCCTGCCAGGACCGGGGACTGAAGCTTTCTTT
CDR3: CASSLPGPGTEAFF

J: TRBJ2-7
V: TRBV7-2
D: NA
DNA: TGTGCCAGCAGCATTTTCCGACAGCCTACCTACGAGCAGTACTTC
CDR3: CASSIFRQPTYEQYF

J: TRBJ2-2
V: TRBV4-2
D: TRBD2
DNA: TGTGCCAGCAGCCAGCGGGAGGACACCGGGGAGCTGTTTTTT
CDR3: CASSQREDTGELFF

J: TRBJ2-1
V: TRBV29-1
D: NA
DNA: TGCAGCGTTGTTGGCTGGATAGGCCGACAGGCCTACAATGAGCAGTTCTTC
CDR3: CSVVGWIGRQAYNEQFF

J: TRBJ2-5
V: TRBV11-2
D: NA
DNA: TGTGCCAGCAGCCTCTGGGGCAGGGGAGTGAAGACCCAGTACTTC
CDR3: CASSLWGRGVKTQYF

J: TRBJ2-2
V: TRBV6-5
D: TRBD1
DNA: TGTGCCAGCACCCAAGGGCTACTAGAACAGGGGAGGCTGTTTTTT
CDR3: CASTQGLLEQGRLFF

J: TRBJ1-6
V: TRBV7-9
D: NA
DNA: TGTGCCAGCAGCCAAAATAATTCACCCCTCCACTTT
CDR3: CASSQNNSPLHF

J: TRBJ2-5
V: TRBV7-3
D: TRBD2
DNA: TGTGCCAGCAGCTTATTCCCAGGGTCTAGCGGACAAGAGACCCAGTACTTC
CDR3: CASSLFPGSSGQETQYF

J: TRBJ1-2
V: TRBV29-1
D: NA
DNA: TGCAGCGCCGATGGGGCGTCATCGGATGGCTACACCTTC
CDR3: CSADGASSDGYTF

J: TRBJ2-5
V: TRBV14
D: NA
DNA: TGTGCCAGCAGGAGAGGCGGGCAAGAGACCCAGTACTTC
CDR3: CASRRGGQETQYF

J: TRBJ1-3
V: TRBV7-8
D: TRBD1
DNA: TGTGCCAGCGGGCCGACAGGGAGAGCCGGAAACACCATATATTTT
CDR3: CASGPTGRAGNTIYF

J: TRBJ1-1
V: TRBV19
D: TRBD1
DNA: TGTGCCAGTAGTGGCCGACAGGGGAACACTGAAGCTTTCTTT
CDR3: CASSGRQGNTEAFF

J: TRBJ1-5
V: TRBV29-1
D: TRBD1
DNA: TGCAGCGTAGGGGGGACAGGAGGTGGTCAGCCCCAGCATTTT
CDR3: CSVGGTGGGQPQHF

J: TRBJ2-7
V: TRBV27
D: TRBD1
DNA: TGTGCCAGCAGTTTCCAAGGGACAGGGGACTACGAGCAGTACTTC
CDR3: CASSFQGTGDYEQYF

J: TRBJ1-4
V: TRBV9
D: TRBD1
DNA: TGTGCCAGCAGCAGGGACAGGTCATTTAATGAAAAACTGTTTTTT
CDR3: CASSRDRSFNEKLFF

J: TRBJ2-7
V: TRBV7-9
D: NA
DNA: TGTGCCAGCAGTAGACAGACCTACGAGCAGTACTTC
CDR3: CASSRQTYEQYF

J: TRBJ2-5
V: TRBV7-2
D: TRBD2
DNA: TGTGCCAGCAGCCCGCAGACTAGCAGCCAAGAGACCCAGTACTTC
CDR3: CASSPQTSSQETQYF

J: TRBJ1-2
V: TRBV2
D: NA
DNA: TGTGCCAGCAGGAAGATAGGAGGGGATTATGGCTACACCTTC
CDR3: CASRKIGGDYGYTF

J: TRBJ1-2
V: TRBV5-3
D: NA
DNA: TGTGCCAGAAGCGATTCTACCGGGAACTATGGCTACACCTTC
CDR3: CARSDSTGNYGYTF

J: TRBJ1-4
V: TRBV6-1
D: NA
DNA: TGTGCCAGCAGTGAACGGGGTGCAACTAATGAAAAACTGTTTTTT
CDR3: CASSERGATNEKLFF

J: TRBJ1-4
V: TRBV30
D: NA
DNA: TGTGCCTGGAGTGCAACAGCGGCGGGGGGCGTCAATTTT
CDR3: CAWSATAAGGVNF

J: TRBJ1-3
V: TRBV11-2
D: NA
DNA: TGTGCCAGCAGCCGGCTGGGGGCACTCCCTTCTGGAAACACCATATATTTT
CDR3: CASSRLGALPSGNTIYF

J: TRBJ1-4
V: TRBV30
D: NA
DNA: TGTGCCTGGAGTCCTACAGGGTTAGGCGAAAAACTGTTTTTT
CDR3: CAWSPTGLGEKLFF

J: TRBJ1-1
V: TRBV19
D: NA
DNA: TGTGCCAGTAGGAGGGACACCGTGAACACTGAAGCTTTCTTT
CDR3: CASRRDTVNTEAFF

J: TRBJ2-3
V: TRBV27
D: TRBD1
DNA: TGTGCCAGCAGTTTATCCCAGGGGGCGGATACGCAGTATTTT
CDR3: CASSLSQGADTQYF

J: TRBJ2-7
V: TRBV7-2
D: TRBD2
DNA: TGTGCCAGCAGCTCCCGACCGACTAGCGGGAGAGGTAGCGACGAGCAGTACTTC
CDR3: CASSSRPTSGRGSDEQYF

J: TRBJ2-7
V: TRBV5-1
D: NA
DNA: TGCGCCAGCAGCCGTTCGGCAGGGGATGTTGAAGAGCAGTACTTC
CDR3: CASSRSAGDVEEQYF

J: TRBJ1-5
V: TRBV10-1
D: NA
DNA: TGCGCCGGCCCACGATCCCCGTGGCATTTT
CDR3: CAGPRSPWHF

J: TRBJ1-6
V: TRBV6-5
D: NA
DNA: TGTGCCAGCAGCTCAACAGGGCCCTATAATTCACCCCTCCACTTT
CDR3: CASSSTGPYNSPLHF

J: TRBJ1-2
V: TRBV5-6
D: NA
DNA: TGTGCCAGCAGCTTGTGGGGGGGGGCGCCCGGCTACACCTTC
CDR3: CASSLWGGAPGYTF

J: TRBJ2-3
V: TRBV29-1
D: NA
DNA: TGCAGCGTGATGAGCTCAGATACGCAGTATTTT
CDR3: CSVMSSDTQYF

J: TRBJ2-2
V: TRBV6-6
D: TRBD2
DNA: TGTGCCACAGTCCCGAGCGGGATGGGGACCGGGGAGCTGTTTTTT
CDR3: CATVPSGMGTGELFF

J: TRBJ1-6
V: TRBV6-6
D: NA
DNA: TGCTCCGCAGGCCGAAATTCACCCCTCCACTTT
CDR3: CSAGRNSPLHF

J: TRBJ1-5
V: TRBV27
D: TRBD1
DNA: TGTGCCAGCAGTGTAGACAGGGTGGAACAGCCCCAGCATTTT
CDR3: CASSVDRVEQPQHF

J: TRBJ1-1
V: TRBV25-1
D: NA
DNA: TGTGCCAGCAGTGACTACACTGAAGCTTTCTTT
CDR3: CASSDYTEAFF

J: TRBJ2-2
V: TRBV11-3
D: TRBD2
DNA: TGTGCCAGCAGCTTAGAACGGCGGGGGGTAACCGGGGAGCTGTTTTTT
CDR3: CASSLERRGVTGELFF

J: TRBJ2-5
V: TRBV7-9
D: NA
DNA: TGTGCCAGCAGCAATGACAGCGGGCGAGAGACCCAGTACTTC
CDR3: CASSNDSGRETQYF

J: TRBJ1-1
V: TRBV29-1
D: NA
DNA: TGCAGCGTTAAGCCGAAGGGGGTGGTAGGTACTGAAGCTTTCTTT
CDR3: CSVKPKGVVGTEAFF

J: TRBJ1-1
V: TRBV7-9
D: NA
DNA: TGTGCCAGCAACACAAGGGGCGGGGGAGTCACTGAAGCTTTCTTT
CDR3: CASNTRGGGVTEAFF

J: TRBJ2-4
V: TRBV19
D: TRBD2
DNA: TGTGCCAGTAGTATAAAGTGGGGACTAGCGGGCAGCAAAAACATTCAGTACTTC
CDR3: CASSIKWGLAGSKNIQYF

J: TRBJ2-7
V: TRBV28
D: TRBD2
DNA: TGTGCCAGCAGTTTAGGTCTAGCGGGGCCCTACGAGCAGTACTTC
CDR3: CASSLGLAGPYEQYF

J: TRBJ2-7
V: TRBV29-1
D: TRBD1
DNA: TGCAGCGTGTCGGGGGCTGGGGGGACAGGGGGGTACGAGCAGTACTTC
CDR3: CSVSGAGGTGGYEQYF

J: TRBJ1-4
V: TRBV6-5
D: NA
DNA: TGTGCCGCCGGGGAAAAACTGTTTTTT
CDR3: CAAGEKLFF

J: TRBJ2-6
V: TRBV11-2
D: NA
DNA: TGTGCCAGCAGCCCCCGAGGGTTTTCTGGGGCCAACGTCCTGACTTTC
CDR3: CASSPRGFSGANVLTF

J: TRBJ2-7
V: TRBV5-1
D: TRBD1
DNA: TGCGCCAGCAGCTTGGAGGGGGCTAGCTACGAGCAGTACTTC
CDR3: CASSLEGASYEQYF

J: TRBJ2-5
V: TRBV11-3
D: NA
DNA: TGTGCCAGCAGCTTAATTAGGGGGGAGACCCAGTACTTC
CDR3: CASSLIRGETQYF